This T cell receptor (beta chain) was captured in a study of CD8 T cells in ankylosing spondylitis. Study-wide results and limits: Earlier studies detected some motif variants in reactive arthritis synovial fluid and blood. About 8 highly homologous variants made up a TCR beta motif, and this motif appeared characteristic of ankylosing spondylitis blood.

Looked up from germline, CDR1 is MDHEN and CDR2 is SYDVKM. The ends were cut back, 7 bases at V and 3 bases at J, with 7 bases in the middle. CDR3 length: 11 residues. As concerns this clonotype: Its target is not known.

TCRdb reprocessed the 5' RACE reads via MiXCR and lists one record per CDR3 protein. The sample yields more than 650,000 distinct CDR3 sequences, 12% seen once. V gene TRBV28 combines with J gene TRBJ2-7; D is perhaps TRBD2 (5 bases). The sequence derives from a male donor with ankylosing spondylitis. Sequencing was done on a sample of blood, either unsorted or a sorted T cell fraction (not recorded which). Here the CDR3 reads CASTGFYEQYF. The CDR3 nucleotides are TGTGCCAGCACGGGATTCTACGAGCAGTACTTC. The full variable domain, completed using reference TRBV28 and TRBJ2-7, is DVKVTQSSRYLVKRTGEKVFLECVQDMDHENMFWYRQDPGLGLRLIYFSYDVKMKEKGDIPEGYSVSREKKERFSLILESASTNQTSMYLCASTGFYEQYFGPGTRLTVT.